A single sample gave rise to the 27 T cell receptor beta chains below, sequenced in a study of cytomegalovirus exposure and HLA in healthy donors. The data were produced by immunoSEQ multiplex PCR, yet TCRdb's version contains in-frame clones alone and is incomplete. The sample lists around 160,000 clones, 84% seen once, with more than 8.5% in the top ten. What was sequenced was PBMCs. The receptors derive from a man aged 25 to 45 in good health and CMV-seropositive.

The chain links TRBV5-6 to TRBJ2-5; D gene unclear. This CDR3 has 13 amino acids. Germline CDR1 reads SGHDT; CDR2 reads YYEEEE. Between the trimmed V and J ends, which lost 3 bases and 2 bases, there was a span of 8 bases. The CDR3 loop is CASSWSTQETQYF. CDR3 bases: TGTGCCAGCAGCTGGAGTACACAAGAGACCCAGTACTTC.

This clone was seen a single time. J is TRBJ1-1 and V is TRBV19; D is perhaps TRBD1 (5 bases). CDR3 size: 17 residues. In germline, CDR1 is LNHDA, CDR2 SQIVND (reference sequence). V was pared by 7 bases and J by 0 bases, with 21 bases between. In DNA form, the CDR3 reads TGTGCCAGTACCAATCCGGAACAGGTTCCCATGAACACTGAAGCTTTCTTT. It specifies CASTNPEQVPMNTEAFF.

The gene calls are TRBV10-3 and TRBJ1-2, with a weak D call TRBD1 (6 bases). V was pared by 7 bases and J by 6 bases, with 12 bases between. The V gene's germline CDR1 is ENHRY and CDR2 SYGVKD. The CDR3 length is 12 residues. CDR3 loop: CAITETGNGYTF. The CDR3 DNA is TGTGCCATCACGGAGACAGGCAATGGCTACACCTTC.

This clone came up many times. The V gene is TRBV28, the J gene TRBJ1-2, with 7 bases lining up with TRBD1. V was pared by 10 bases and J by 5 bases, with 7 bases of the junction left unmatched. CDR1 is MDHEN, CDR2 SYDVKM, per germline. The CDR3 sequence is 12 residues long. The CDR3 loop is CATETGHYGYTF. The CDR3 nucleotides read TGTGCCACCGAGACAGGGCATTATGGCTACACCTTC.

The rearrangement uses TRBV10-3 and TRBJ1-1; D is possibly TRBD1 (6 bases). The CDR3 is made up of 15 amino acids. Trimming removed 4 bases at V and 1 base at J, with 13 bases between. Germline CDR1 ENHRY, CDR2 SYGVKD. This CDR3 reads CAISVSRGPNTEAFF. CDR3 nucleotides: TGTGCCATCAGTGTTTCCAGGGGTCCGAACACTGAAGCTTTCTTT.

This sequence joins TRBV9 and TRBJ2-2; the match to TRBD1 covers 10 bases. The V gene's germline CDR1 is SGDLS and CDR2 YYNGEE. Unmatched junction bases numbered 6, after V lost 4 bases and J lost 3 bases. There are 16 residues in the CDR3. DNA for the CDR3: TGTGCCAGCAGCTTCAGGACAGGGGGGGACACCGGGGAGCTGTTTTTT. Translated, it gives CASSFRTGGDTGELFF.

This rearrangement joins TRBV6-5 to TRBJ2-7, with D possibly being TRBD1 (5 bases). The germline CDR1 and CDR2 sequences are MNHEY and SVGAGI. This CDR3 is 15 amino acids long. Trimming pared 5 bases from V and 6 bases from J, leaving 20 bases between. The CDR3 sequence: CASSRIDSPIGEQYF. The CDR3 DNA is TGTGCCAGCAGTCGGATAGACAGCCCGATAGGCGAGCAGTACTTC.

CDR3 residues: CASSPFEGRSNYGYTF. The CDR3 nucleotides are TGTGCCAGCAGCCCCTTTGAGGGCAGGTCTAACTATGGCTACACCTTC. The genes are TRBV7-8 and TRBJ1-2; D call uncertain. Per the germline V gene, CDR1 is SGHVS and CDR2 is FQNEAQ. Trimming shortened V by 5 bases and J by 0 bases, and 16 bases separated the two germline ends. This CDR3 is built from 16 residues.

On this clone: A much larger clonotype is one base distant, so this may be a read error. The V gene is TRBV11-2, the J gene TRBJ2-7, with a weak D call TRBD2 (7 bases). The germline V and J ends were trimmed by 1 base and 3 bases, with 10 bases remaining between them. Germline V lookup: CDR1 SGHAT, CDR2 FQNNGV. The CDR3 spans 14 residues. The CDR3 protein is CASSLGGGLYEQYF. Written as DNA, the CDR3 is TGTGCCAGCAGCTTAGGCGGGGGCCTCTACGAGCAGTACTTC.

This sequence joins TRBV2 and TRBJ2-7; 10 bases map to TRBD2. The J segment lost 6 bases and the V segment lost 7 bases, leaving 12 bases of the junction unmatched. The CDR3 runs to 15 residues. The germline V gene encodes CDR1 SNHLY and CDR2 FYNNEI. CDR3 region: CASTLRVAGGLEQYF. The CDR3 DNA sequence: TGTGCCAGCACCCTAAGGGTAGCGGGAGGACTCGAGCAGTACTTC.

This clone appeared a few times. The chain combines TRBV5-1 with TRBJ1-1, with 7 positions matching TRBD1. V shed 4 bases and J 2 bases; nucleotides not matched to a gene: 8. This CDR3 is built from 15 residues. From germline, CDR1 is SGHRS and CDR2 YFSETQ. CDR3 coding DNA: TGCGCCAGCAGCCGGCGGGAGGGGGCAAACACTGAAGCTTTCTTT. Amino acids: CASSRREGANTEAFF.

The chain carries TRBV11-2 and TRBJ2-7; tentative D call: TRBD2 (5 bases). CDR3 size: 15 residues. The germline gives CDR1 SGHAT, CDR2 FQNNGV. Trimming took 6 bases from V and 4 from J, leaving 19 bases between them. The chain's CDR3 is CASRSLGSSGYEQYF. CDR3 coding DNA: TGTGCCAGCAGGTCCCTGGGGTCCTCGGGGTACGAGCAGTACTTC.

The chain is built from TRBV19 and TRBJ1-3, with D hard to call. CDR1 is LNHDA and CDR2 is SQIVND in the germline V gene (reference sequence). The CDR3 sequence is 14 residues long. V lost 9 bases and J lost 3, with 15 bases in between. Written as DNA, the CDR3 is TGTGCCAGCTACAAGGCGGGAGGTGGAAACACCATATATTTT. This translates into CASYKAGGGNTIYF.

This clone was seen a single time. J is TRBJ2-3 and V is TRBV5-1; a possible D gene is TRBD2 (6 bases). Trimming left V 0 bases short and J 1 base short, with 12 bases between. The CDR3 extends over 16 amino acids. The germline CDR1 and CDR2 sequences are SGHRS and YFSETQ. The CDR3 here is CASSLERGLGTDTQYF. DNA for the CDR3: TGCGCCAGCAGCTTGGAACGGGGGTTGGGCACAGATACGCAGTATTTT.

The CDR3 bases are TGCGCCAGCAGCCCAGGGATCAGCTTACAGAGGCACACCATATATTTT. Its protein is CASSPGISLQRHTIYF. V and J are TRBV5-1 and TRBJ1-3; possible D gene TRBD1, 5 bases. V lost 4 bases and J lost 8, with 22 bases in between. The CDR3 totals 16 residues. CDR1 is SGHRS, CDR2 YFSETQ, per germline.

This clone was seen once. The rearrangement uses TRBV5-4 and TRBJ1-6; 7 nucleotides agree with TRBD1. With 0 bases clipped from V and 11 bases from J, the junction kept 5 bases outside the gene matches. Germline assignment: CDR1 SGHNT and CDR2 YYREEE (reference sequence). This CDR3 region has 14 residues. This CDR3 reads CASSLGTGVPPLHF. The DNA of the CDR3 is TGTGCCAGCAGCTTGGGCACAGGGGTTCCACCCCTCCACTTT.

V gene TRBV19 combines with J gene TRBJ2-1, with 13 bases fitting TRBD2. CDR3 length: 15 amino acids. Trimming cost V 6 bases and J 4 bases; bases outside gene matches: 3. Germline CDR1 is LNHDA and CDR2 is SQIVND (reference sequence). The CDR3 DNA is TGTGCCAGTAGGACTAGCGGGAGGCCTTACAATGAGCAGTTCTTC. Its translation is CASRTSGRPYNEQFF.

The chain has TRBV6-6 and TRBJ2-1, with D possibly being TRBD2 (5 bases). Per the germline V gene, CDR1 is MNHNY and CDR2 is SVGAGI (reference sequence). This CDR3 has 9 residues. CDR3 sequence (DNA): TGTGTGACTACCAATGAGCAGTTCTTC. This codes for CVTTNEQFF.

The chain recombines TRBV19 with TRBJ1-5; D gene unclear. V lost 3 bases and J lost 6, with 12 bases in between. The length of the CDR3 is 14 residues. Per germline, CDR1 LNHDA and CDR2 SQIVND (reference sequence). CDR3 protein: CASSMGPSSQPQHF. The CDR3 DNA reads as TGTGCCAGTAGTATGGGCCCCTCCAGTCAGCCCCAGCATTTT.

The chain carries TRBV7-9 and TRBJ1-2; D is unresolved. The CDR3 extends over 14 amino acids. CDR1 is SEHNR, CDR2 FQNEAQ, per germline (reference sequence). Trimming shortened V by 1 base and J by 0 bases, and 6 bases separated the two germline ends. CDR3 sequence: CASSLGGANYGYTF. Written as DNA, the CDR3 is TGTGCCAGCAGCTTAGGGGGAGCTAACTATGGCTACACCTTC.

The DNA of the CDR3 is TGTGCCAGCAGGACTAGCGGGAAGACCCAGTACTTC. It is translated as CASRTSGKTQYF. The chain couples TRBV6-1 to TRBJ2-5; 11 bases are shared with TRBD2. The CDR3 covers 12 residues. V lost 6 bases to trimming and J lost 6 bases; unmatched junction nucleotides: 0. Germline loops: CDR1 MNHNS, CDR2 SASEGT.

This clone was seen a single time. J is TRBJ2-5 and V is TRBV5-1; the D gene is possibly TRBD2 (5 bases). Per the germline V gene, CDR1 is SGHRS and CDR2 is YFSETQ. This CDR3 has 14 amino acids. V dropped 2 bases and J dropped 5 bases, with 13 bases sitting between them. In DNA, the CDR3 is TGCGCCAGCAGCTTTCCGGGGAACGGGGAGACCCAGTACTTC. This encodes CASSFPGNGETQYF.

V and J are TRBV27 and TRBJ2-7; TRBD1 matches 7 bases. The CDR3 is 14 amino acids. CDR1 and CDR2 (germline): MNHEY, SMNVEV (reference sequence). The V and J ends lost 6 bases and 5 bases, in that order; junction bases with no gene match: 10. DNA of the CDR3: TGTGCCAGCAGCATCCCGACAGGGATAAACGAGCAGTACTTC. Translating gives CASSIPTGINEQYF.

This rearrangement joins TRBV5-5 to TRBJ2-1; 9 positions agree with TRBD2. V trimming: 2 bases; J trimming: 0 bases; junction bases outside the gene matches: 9. The CDR3 spans 18 residues. The germline V gene encodes CDR1 SGHKS and CDR2 YYEKEE (reference sequence). CDR3 protein: CASSLAGGERSSYNEQFF. The CDR3 bases are TGTGCCAGCAGCTTAGCGGGAGGCGAAAGGAGCTCCTACAATGAGCAGTTCTTC.

This clone was recorded a few times. J is TRBJ2-5 and V is TRBV18, with 9 bases lining up with TRBD1. The CDR3 is made up of 17 amino acids. With 2 bases clipped from V and 2 bases from J, the junction kept 9 bases outside the gene matches. Germline V gives CDR1 KGHSH, CDR2 LQKENI. The CDR3 loop reads CASSPSSGTGRQETQYF. CDR3 nucleotides: TGTGCCAGCTCACCAAGCTCCGGGACAGGGAGACAAGAGACCCAGTACTTC.

The chain links TRBV6-6 to TRBJ1-4; tentative D call: TRBD1 (5 bases). This CDR3 has 14 amino acids. Germline CDR1 is MNHNY and CDR2 is SVGAGI (reference sequence). The ends were cut back, 6 bases at V and 3 bases at J, with 11 bases in the middle. The DNA of the CDR3 is TGTGCCAGCAGCCCCAGGGATCCTAATGAAAAACTGTTTTTT. This sequence encodes CASSPRDPNEKLFF.

The V gene is TRBV7-2, the J gene TRBJ1-5; 8 bases agree with TRBD1. Trimming at V came to 1 base and at J to 6 bases, leaving 8 bases not matched to a gene. Germline values: CDR1 SGHTA, CDR2 FQGNSA. This CDR3 spans 16 amino acids. CDR3 nucleotides: TGTGCCAGCAGCTTAGTCGGCCAGGGGGCTTTTCAGCCCCAGCATTTT. Translation: CASSLVGQGAFQPQHF.